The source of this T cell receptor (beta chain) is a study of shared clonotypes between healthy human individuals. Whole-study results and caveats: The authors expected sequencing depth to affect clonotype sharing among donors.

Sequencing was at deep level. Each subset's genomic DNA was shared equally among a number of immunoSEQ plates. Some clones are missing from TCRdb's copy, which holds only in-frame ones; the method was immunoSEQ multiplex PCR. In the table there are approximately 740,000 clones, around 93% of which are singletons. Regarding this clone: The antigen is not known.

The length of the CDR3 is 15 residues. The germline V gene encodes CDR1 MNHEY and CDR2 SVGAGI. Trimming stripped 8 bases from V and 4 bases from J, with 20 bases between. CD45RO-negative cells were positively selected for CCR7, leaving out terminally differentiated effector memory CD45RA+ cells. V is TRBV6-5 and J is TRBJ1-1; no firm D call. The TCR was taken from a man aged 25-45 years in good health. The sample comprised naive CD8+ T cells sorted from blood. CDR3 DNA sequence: TGTGCCAGCCAGAGAAAGTTGATGGACGGCACTGAAGCTTTCTTT. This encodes CASQRKLMDGTEAFF.